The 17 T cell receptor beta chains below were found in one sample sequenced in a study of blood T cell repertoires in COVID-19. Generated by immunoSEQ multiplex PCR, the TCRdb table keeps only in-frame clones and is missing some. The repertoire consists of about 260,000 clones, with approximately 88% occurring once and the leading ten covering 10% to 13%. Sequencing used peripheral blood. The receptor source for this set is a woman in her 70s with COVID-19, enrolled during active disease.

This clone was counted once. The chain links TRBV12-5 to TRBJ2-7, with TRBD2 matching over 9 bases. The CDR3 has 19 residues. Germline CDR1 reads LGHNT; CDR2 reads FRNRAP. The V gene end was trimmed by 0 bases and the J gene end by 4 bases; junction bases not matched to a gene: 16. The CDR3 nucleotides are TGTGCTAGTGGTTTGGTACTCCCCCTAGCGGGATCAGAACGGTACGAGCAGTACTTC. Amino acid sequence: CASGLVLPLAGSERYEQYF. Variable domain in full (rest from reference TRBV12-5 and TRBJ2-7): DARVTQTPRHKVTEMGQEVTMRCQPILGHNTVFWYRQTMMQGLELLAYFRNRAPLDDSGMPKDRFSAEMPDATLATLKIQPSEPRDSAVYFCASGLVLPLAGSERYEQYFGPGTRLTVT.

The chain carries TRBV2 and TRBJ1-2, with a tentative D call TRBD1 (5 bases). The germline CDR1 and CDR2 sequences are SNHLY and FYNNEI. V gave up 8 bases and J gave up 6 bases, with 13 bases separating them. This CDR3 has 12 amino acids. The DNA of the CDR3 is TGTGCCAGCGGGCGGGGGTTCGATGGCTACACCTTC. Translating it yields CASGRGFDGYTF.

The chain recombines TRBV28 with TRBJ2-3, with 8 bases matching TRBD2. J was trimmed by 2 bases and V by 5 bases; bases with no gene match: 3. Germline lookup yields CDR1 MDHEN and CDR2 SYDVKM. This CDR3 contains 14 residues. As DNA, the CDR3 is TGTGCCAGCAGTGGCGGGGGGAACACAGATACGCAGTATTTT. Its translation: CASSGGGNTDTQYF.

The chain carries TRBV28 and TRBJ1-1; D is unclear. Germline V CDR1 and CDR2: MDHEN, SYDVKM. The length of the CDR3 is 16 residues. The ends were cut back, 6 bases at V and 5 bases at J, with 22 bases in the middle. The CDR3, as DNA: TGTGCCAGCAGCTGGCGGGCAGGCCGAGGCATTACTGAAGCTTTCTTT. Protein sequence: CASSWRAGRGITEAFF.

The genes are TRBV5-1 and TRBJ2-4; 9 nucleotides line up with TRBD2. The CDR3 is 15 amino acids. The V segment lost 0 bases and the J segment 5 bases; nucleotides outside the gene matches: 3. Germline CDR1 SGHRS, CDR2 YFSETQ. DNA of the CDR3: TGCGCCAGCAGCTTGGGGACTAGCGTGGAAAACATTCAGTACTTC. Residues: CASSLGTSVENIQYF.

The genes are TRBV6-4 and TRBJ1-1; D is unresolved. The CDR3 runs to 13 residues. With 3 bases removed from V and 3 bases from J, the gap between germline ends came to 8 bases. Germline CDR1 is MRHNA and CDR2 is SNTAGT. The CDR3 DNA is TGTGCCAGCAGTGAAGAACAGTACACTGAAGCTTTCTTT. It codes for CASSEEQYTEAFF.

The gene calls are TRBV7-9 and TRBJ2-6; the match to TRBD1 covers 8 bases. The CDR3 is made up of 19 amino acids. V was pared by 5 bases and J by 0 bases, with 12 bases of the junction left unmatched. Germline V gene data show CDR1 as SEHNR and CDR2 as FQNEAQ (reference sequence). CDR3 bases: TGTGCCAGCAGCCCCGCTCCGGACAGGGAAGGCTCTGGGGCCAACGTCCTGACTTTC. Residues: CASSPAPDREGSGANVLTF.

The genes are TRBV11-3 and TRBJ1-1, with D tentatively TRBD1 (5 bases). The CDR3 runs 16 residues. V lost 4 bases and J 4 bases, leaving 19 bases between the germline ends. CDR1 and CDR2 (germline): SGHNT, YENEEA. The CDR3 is CASSSRTGGRSTEAFF. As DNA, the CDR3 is TGTGCCAGCAGCTCCCGGACGGGGGGACGTAGCACTGAAGCTTTCTTT.

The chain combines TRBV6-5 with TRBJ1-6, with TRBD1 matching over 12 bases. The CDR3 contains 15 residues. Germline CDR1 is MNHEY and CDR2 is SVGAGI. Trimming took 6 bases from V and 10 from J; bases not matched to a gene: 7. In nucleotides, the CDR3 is TGTGCCAGCAGAACGACCGGGACAGGGGGCTCACCCCTCCACTTT. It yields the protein CASRTTGTGGSPLHF.

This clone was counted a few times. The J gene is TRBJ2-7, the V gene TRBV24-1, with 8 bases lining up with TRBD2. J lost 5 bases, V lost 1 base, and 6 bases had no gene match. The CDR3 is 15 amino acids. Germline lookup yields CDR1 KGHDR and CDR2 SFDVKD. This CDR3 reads CATSDFGTSPHEQYF. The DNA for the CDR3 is TGTGCCACCAGTGATTTTGGGACTAGTCCCCACGAGCAGTACTTC.

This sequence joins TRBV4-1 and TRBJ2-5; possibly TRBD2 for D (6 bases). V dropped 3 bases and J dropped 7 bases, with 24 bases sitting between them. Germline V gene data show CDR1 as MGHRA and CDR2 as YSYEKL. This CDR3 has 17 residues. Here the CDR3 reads CASSQGMRDSKVGTQYF. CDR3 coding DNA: TGCGCCAGCAGCCAGGGGATGCGGGACTCGAAAGTTGGGACCCAGTACTTC.

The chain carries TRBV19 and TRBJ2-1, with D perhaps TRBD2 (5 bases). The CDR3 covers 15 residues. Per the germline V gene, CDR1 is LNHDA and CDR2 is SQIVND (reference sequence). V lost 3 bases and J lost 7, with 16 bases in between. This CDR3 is CASSMLGDRDNEQFF. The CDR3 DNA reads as TGTGCCAGTAGTATGCTCGGGGATAGGGATAATGAGCAGTTCTTC. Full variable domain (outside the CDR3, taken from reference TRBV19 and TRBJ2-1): DGGITQSPKYLFRKEGQNVTLSCEQNLNHDAMYWYRQDPGQGLRLIYYSQIVNDFQKGDIAEGYSVSREKKESFPLTVTSAQKNPTAFYLCASSMLGDRDNEQFFGPGTRLTVL.

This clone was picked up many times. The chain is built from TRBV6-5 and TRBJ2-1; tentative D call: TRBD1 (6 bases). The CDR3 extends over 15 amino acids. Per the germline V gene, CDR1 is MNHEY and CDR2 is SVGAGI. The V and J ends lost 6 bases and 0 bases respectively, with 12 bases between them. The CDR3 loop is CASRVDRSSYNEQFF. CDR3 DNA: TGTGCCAGCAGGGTGGACAGAAGCTCCTACAATGAGCAGTTCTTC.

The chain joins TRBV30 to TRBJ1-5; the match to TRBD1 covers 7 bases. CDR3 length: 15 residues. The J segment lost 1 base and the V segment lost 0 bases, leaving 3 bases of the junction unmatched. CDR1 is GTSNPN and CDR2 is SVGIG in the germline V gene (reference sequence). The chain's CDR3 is CAWSVGQESNQPQHF. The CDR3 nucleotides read TGTGCCTGGAGTGTCGGACAGGAGAGCAATCAGCCCCAGCATTTT.

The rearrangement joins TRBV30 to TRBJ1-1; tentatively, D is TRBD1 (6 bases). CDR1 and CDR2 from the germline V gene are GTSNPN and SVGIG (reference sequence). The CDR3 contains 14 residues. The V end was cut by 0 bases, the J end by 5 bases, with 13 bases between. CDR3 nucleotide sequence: TGTGCCTGGAGTGTATGGGCAGGGGATACTGAAGCTTTCTTT. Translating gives CAWSVWAGDTEAFF.

The CDR3 here is CASSPPQATSGNTIYF. For the CDR3, the DNA is TGTGCCAGCTCACCACCACAGGCGACCTCTGGAAACACCATATATTTT. The rearrangement uses TRBV18 and TRBJ1-3; D possibly corresponds to TRBD1 (5 bases). This CDR3 comprises 16 residues. The germline gives CDR1 KGHSH, CDR2 LQKENI. V was clipped by 0 bases and J by 0 bases, with 9 bases between them.

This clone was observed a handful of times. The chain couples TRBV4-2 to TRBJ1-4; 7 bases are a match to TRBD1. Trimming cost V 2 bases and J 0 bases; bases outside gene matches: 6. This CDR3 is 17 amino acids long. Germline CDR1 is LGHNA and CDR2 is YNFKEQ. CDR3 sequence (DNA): TGTGCCAGCAGCCAACGCCCCGGGACAGCAACTAATGAAAAACTGTTTTTT. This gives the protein CASSQRPGTATNEKLFF.